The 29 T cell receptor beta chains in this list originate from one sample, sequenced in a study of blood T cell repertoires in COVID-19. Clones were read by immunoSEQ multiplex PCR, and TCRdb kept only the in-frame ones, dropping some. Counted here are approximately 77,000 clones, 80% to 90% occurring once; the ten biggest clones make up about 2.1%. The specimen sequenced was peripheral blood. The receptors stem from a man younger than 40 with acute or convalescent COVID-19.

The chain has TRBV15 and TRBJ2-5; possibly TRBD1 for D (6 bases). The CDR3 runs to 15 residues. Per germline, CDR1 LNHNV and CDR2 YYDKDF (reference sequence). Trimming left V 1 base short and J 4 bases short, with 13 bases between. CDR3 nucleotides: TGTGCCACCAGCAGAGGACAGGCCAGCGCAGAGACCCAGTACTTC. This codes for CATSRGQASAETQYF.

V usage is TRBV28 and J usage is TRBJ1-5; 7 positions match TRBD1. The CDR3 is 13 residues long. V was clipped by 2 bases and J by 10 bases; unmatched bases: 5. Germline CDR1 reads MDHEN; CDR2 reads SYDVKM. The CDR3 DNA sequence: TGTGCCAGCAGTTTACTGACAGGGACTCCCCAGCATTTT. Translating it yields CASSLLTGTPQHF.

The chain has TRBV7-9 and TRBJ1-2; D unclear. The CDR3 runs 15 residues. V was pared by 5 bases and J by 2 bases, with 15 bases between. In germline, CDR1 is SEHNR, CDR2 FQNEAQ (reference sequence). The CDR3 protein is CASSLGWAQNYGYTF. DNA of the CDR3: TGTGCCAGCAGCCTGGGTTGGGCGCAAAACTATGGCTACACCTTC.

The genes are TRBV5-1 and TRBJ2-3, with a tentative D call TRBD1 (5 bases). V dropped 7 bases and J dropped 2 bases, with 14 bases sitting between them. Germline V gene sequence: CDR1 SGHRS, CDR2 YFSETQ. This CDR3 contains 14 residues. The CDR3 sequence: CASRGRENTDTQYF. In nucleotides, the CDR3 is TGCGCCAGCCGTGGCAGGGAAAACACAGATACGCAGTATTTT.

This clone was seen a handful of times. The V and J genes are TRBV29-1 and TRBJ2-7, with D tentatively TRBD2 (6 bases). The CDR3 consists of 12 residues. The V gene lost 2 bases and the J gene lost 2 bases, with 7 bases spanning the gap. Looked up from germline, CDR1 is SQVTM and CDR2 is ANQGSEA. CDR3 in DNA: TGCAGCGTTGAACGGGAGACCTACGAGCAGTACTTC. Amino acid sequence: CSVERETYEQYF.

The CDR3 DNA reads TGCGCCAGCAGAGTAGACAGCTATGGCTACACCTTC. Translated, it gives CASRVDSYGYTF. This chain links TRBV10-2 with TRBJ1-2, with TRBD1 as a possible D gene (5 bases). CDR1 and CDR2 from the germline V gene are WSHSY and SAAADI. The CDR3 is made up of 12 amino acids. The V and J ends lost 6 bases and 4 bases respectively, with 9 bases between them.

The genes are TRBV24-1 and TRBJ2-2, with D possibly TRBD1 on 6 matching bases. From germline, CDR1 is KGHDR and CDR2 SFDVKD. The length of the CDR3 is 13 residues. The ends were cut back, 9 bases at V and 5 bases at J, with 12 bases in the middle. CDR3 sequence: CATRNRATGELFF. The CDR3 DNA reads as TGTGCCACCCGGAACAGGGCTACCGGGGAGCTGTTTTTT.

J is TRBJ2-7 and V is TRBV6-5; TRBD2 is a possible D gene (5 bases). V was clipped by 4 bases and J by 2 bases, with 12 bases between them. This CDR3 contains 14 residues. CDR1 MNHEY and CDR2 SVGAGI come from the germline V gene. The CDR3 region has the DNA TGTGCCAGCAGTTCCCAACTAGGCGCCTACGAGCAGTACTTC. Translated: CASSSQLGAYEQYF.

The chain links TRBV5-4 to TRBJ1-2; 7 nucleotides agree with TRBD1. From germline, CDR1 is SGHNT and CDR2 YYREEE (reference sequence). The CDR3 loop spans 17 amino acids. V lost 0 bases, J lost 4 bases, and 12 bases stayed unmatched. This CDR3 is CASSLDATGIITYGYTF. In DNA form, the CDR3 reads TGTGCCAGCAGCTTGGATGCGACAGGGATAATAACCTATGGCTACACCTTC. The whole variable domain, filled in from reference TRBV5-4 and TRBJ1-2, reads ETGVTQSPTHLIKTRGQQVTLRCSSQSGHNTVSWYQQALGQGPQFIFQYYREEENGRGNFPPRFSGLQFPNYSSELNVNALELDDSALYLCASSLDATGIITYGYTFGSGTRLTVV.

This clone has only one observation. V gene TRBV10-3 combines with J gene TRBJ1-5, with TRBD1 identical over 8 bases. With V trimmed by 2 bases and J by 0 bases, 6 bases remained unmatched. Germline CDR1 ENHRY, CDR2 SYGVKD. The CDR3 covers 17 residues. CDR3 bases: TGTGCCATCAGTGAGGGACAGGGAGAGGATAGCAATCAGCCCCAGCATTTT. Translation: CAISEGQGEDSNQPQHF.

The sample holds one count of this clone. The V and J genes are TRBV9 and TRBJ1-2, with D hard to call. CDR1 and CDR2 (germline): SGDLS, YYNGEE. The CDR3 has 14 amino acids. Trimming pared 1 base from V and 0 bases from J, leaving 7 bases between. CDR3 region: CASSVLPANYGYTF. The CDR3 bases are TGTGCCAGCAGCGTACTCCCGGCTAACTATGGCTACACCTTC.

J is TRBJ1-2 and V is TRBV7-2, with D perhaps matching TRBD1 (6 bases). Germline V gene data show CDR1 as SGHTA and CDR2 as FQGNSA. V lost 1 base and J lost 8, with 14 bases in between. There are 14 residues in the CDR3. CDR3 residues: CASSLVQGTQGYTF. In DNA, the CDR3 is TGTGCCAGCAGCTTAGTTCAAGGGACACAAGGCTACACCTTC.

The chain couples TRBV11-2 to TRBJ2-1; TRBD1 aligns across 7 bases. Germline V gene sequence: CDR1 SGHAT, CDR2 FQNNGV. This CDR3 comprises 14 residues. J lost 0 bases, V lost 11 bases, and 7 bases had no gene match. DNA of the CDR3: TGTGCCTCCCGGACAGGACCCTCCTACAATGAGCAGTTCTTC. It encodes CASRTGPSYNEQFF.

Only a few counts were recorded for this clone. CDR3 residues: CASSLDLGRGSTEAFF. CDR3 in DNA: TGTGCCAGCAGCTTAGATCTAGGACGGGGAAGCACTGAAGCTTTCTTT. This chain uses TRBV11-2 with TRBJ1-1; D gene ambiguous. Germline CDR1 and CDR2: SGHAT and FQNNGV. The CDR3 is made up of 16 amino acids. With 0 bases removed from V and 4 bases from J, the gap between germline ends came to 15 bases.

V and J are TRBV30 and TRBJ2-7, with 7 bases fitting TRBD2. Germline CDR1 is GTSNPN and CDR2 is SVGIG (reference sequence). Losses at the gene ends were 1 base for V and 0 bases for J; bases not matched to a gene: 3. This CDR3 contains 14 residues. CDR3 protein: CAWSAGGSSYEQYF. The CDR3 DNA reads TGTGCCTGGAGTGCAGGCGGGAGCTCCTACGAGCAGTACTTC.

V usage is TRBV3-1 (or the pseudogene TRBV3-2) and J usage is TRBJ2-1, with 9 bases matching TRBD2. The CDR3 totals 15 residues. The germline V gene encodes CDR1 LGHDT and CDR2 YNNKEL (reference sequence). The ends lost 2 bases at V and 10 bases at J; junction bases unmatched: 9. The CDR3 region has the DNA TGTGCCAGCAGCCAAATAACCGGGACTAGCAGCGAGCAGTTCTTC. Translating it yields CASSQITGTSSEQFF.

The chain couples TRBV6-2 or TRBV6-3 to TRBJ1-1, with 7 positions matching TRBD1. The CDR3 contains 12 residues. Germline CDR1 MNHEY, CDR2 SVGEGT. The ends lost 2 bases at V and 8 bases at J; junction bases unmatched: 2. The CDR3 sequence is CASSYADREAFF. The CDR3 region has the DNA TGTGCCAGCAGTTACGCGGACAGGGAAGCTTTCTTT.

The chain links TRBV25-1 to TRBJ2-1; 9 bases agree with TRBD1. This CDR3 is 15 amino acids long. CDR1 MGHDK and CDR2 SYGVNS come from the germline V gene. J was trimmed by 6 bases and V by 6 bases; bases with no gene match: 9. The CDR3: CASRGDRGRINEQFF. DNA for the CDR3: TGTGCCAGCAGGGGAGACAGGGGGAGAATCAATGAGCAGTTCTTC.

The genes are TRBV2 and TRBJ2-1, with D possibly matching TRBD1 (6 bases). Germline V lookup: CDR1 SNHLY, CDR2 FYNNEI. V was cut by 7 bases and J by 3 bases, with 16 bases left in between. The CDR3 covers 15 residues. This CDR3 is CASNGLQDSYNEQFF. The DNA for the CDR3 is TGTGCCAGCAACGGTCTTCAGGACAGCTACAATGAGCAGTTCTTC. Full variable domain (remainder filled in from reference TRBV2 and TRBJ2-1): EPEVTQTPSHQVTQMGQEVILRCVPISNHLYFYWYRQILGQKVEFLVSFYNNEISEKSEIFDDQFSVERPDGSNFTLKIRSTKLEDSAMYFCASNGLQDSYNEQFFGPGTRLTVL.

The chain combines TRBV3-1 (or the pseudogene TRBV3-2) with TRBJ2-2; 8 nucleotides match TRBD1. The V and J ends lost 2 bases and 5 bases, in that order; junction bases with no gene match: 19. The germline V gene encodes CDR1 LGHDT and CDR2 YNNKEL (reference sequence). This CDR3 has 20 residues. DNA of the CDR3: TGTGCCAGCAGCCAACACCTTTCCGGGACAGGCTTATTAGGTACCGGGGAGCTGTTTTTT. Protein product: CASSQHLSGTGLLGTGELFF.

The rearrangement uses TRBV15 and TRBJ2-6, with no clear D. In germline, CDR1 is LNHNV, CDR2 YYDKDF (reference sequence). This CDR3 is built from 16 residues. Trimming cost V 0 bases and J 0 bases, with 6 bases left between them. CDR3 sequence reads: CATSRDTSSGANVLTF. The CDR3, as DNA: TGTGCCACCAGCAGAGATACCAGCTCTGGGGCCAACGTCCTGACTTTC.

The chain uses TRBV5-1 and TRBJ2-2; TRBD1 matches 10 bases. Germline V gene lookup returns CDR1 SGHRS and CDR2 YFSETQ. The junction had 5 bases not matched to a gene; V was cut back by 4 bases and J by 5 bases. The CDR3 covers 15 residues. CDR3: CASSIRQGATGELFF. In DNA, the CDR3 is TGCGCCAGCAGCATTAGACAGGGGGCTACCGGGGAGCTGTTTTTT.

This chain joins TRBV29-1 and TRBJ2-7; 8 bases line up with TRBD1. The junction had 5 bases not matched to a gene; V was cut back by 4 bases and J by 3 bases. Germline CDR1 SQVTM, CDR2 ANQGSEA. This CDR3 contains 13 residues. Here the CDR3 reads CSVAYGTGYEQYV. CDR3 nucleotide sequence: TGCAGCGTTGCCTACGGGACAGGCTACGAGCAGTACGTC.

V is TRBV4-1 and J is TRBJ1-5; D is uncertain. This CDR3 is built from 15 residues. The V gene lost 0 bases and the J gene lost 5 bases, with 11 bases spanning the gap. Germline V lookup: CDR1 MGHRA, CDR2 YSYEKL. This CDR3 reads CASSQDQQYHQPQHF. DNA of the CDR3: TGCGCCAGCAGCCAAGATCAACAGTATCATCAGCCCCAGCATTTT.

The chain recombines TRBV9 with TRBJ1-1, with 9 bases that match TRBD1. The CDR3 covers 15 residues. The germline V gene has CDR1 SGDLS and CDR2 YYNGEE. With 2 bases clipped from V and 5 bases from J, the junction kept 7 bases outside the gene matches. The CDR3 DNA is TGTGCCAGCAGCGTGGGACAGGGATGGGGGACTGAAGCTTTCTTT. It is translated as CASSVGQGWGTEAFF. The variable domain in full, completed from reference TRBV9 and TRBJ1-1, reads DSGVTQTPKHLITATGQRVTLRCSPRSGDLSVYWYQQSLDQGLQFLIQYYNGEERAKGNILERFSAQQFPDLHSELNLSSLELGDSALYFCASSVGQGWGTEAFFGQGTRLTVV.

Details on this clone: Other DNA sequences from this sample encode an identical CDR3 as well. In DNA, the CDR3 is TGTGCCAGCACCCGAACTAGCGGGAGTGACAAAAACATTCAGTACTTC. Amino acids: CASTRTSGSDKNIQYF. The chain is built from TRBV2 and TRBJ2-4, with 11 bases that match TRBD2. Germline values: CDR1 SNHLY, CDR2 FYNNEI. V lost 7 bases, J lost 3 bases, and 8 bases stayed unmatched. CDR3 size: 16 residues. Drawing the rest from reference TRBV2 and TRBJ2-4, the complete variable domain is EPEVTQTPSHQVTQMGQEVILRCVPISNHLYFYWYRQILGQKVEFLVSFYNNEISEKSEIFDDQFSVERPDGSNFTLKIRSTKLEDSAMYFCASTRTSGSDKNIQYFGAGTRLSVL.

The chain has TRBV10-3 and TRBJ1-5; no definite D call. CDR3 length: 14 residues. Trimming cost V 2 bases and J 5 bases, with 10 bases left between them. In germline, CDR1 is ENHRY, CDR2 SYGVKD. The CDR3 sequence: CAISEPQEHQPQHF. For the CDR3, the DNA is TGTGCCATCAGTGAGCCCCAGGAACATCAGCCCCAGCATTTT.

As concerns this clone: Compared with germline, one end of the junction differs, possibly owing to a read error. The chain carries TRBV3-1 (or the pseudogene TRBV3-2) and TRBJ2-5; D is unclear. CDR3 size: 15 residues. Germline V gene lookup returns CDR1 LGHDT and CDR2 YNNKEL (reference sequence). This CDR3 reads CANSQVFHPQETQYF. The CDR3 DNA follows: TGTGCCAACAGCCAAGTTTTCCATCCACAAGAGACCCAGTACTTC.

The CDR3 sequence: CASRTDMNTEAFF. CDR3 nucleotides: TGTGCCAGCAGGACTGATATGAACACTGAAGCTTTCTTT. The rearrangement uses TRBV6-5 and TRBJ1-1; unclear D gene. Germline V gene lookup returns CDR1 MNHEY and CDR2 SVGAGI. Trimming shortened V by 6 bases and J by 0 bases, and 8 bases separated the two germline ends. The CDR3 runs 13 residues.